The 21 T cell receptor beta chains presented below share a single source sample, sequenced in a study of early T cells in non-severe SARS-CoV-2 infection. TCRdb analysed the 5' RACE reads with MiXCR anew, one entry per CDR3 protein. This table has roughly 76,000 distinct CDR3 sequences, about 12% appearing once. The sequencing input was whole blood. The source is an adult who was a healthcare worker with PCR-confirmed SARS-CoV-2 infection or an uninfected control (not recorded which).

In its sample, this clonotype was seen many times. The chain recombines TRBV18 with TRBJ2-4; 7 positions match TRBD2. V was clipped by 3 bases and J by 0 bases; unmatched bases: 11. This CDR3 region has 18 residues. The V gene's germline CDR1 is KGHSH and CDR2 LQKENI. CDR3 nucleotide sequence: TGTGCCAGCTCACCTCGGGGGGTCGGGATGGAAGCCAAAAACATTCAGTACTTC. It encodes CASSPRGVGMEAKNIQYF.

The J gene is TRBJ2-1, the V gene TRBV6-5; no definite D call. CDR3 length: 14 amino acids. Germline values: CDR1 MNHEY, CDR2 SVGAGI. Trimming removed 2 bases from V and 2 bases from J, with 7 bases in between. CDR3 sequence: CASSYRLAYNEQFF. As DNA, the CDR3 is TGTGCCAGCAGTTACAGGCTAGCCTACAATGAGCAGTTCTTC.

This chain joins TRBV28 and TRBJ2-1, with unresolved D. The CDR3 has 11 amino acids. Germline V gene lookup returns CDR1 MDHEN and CDR2 SYDVKM. Trimming left V 7 bases short and J 7 bases short, with 8 bases between. The CDR3: CASMTDNEQFF. The CDR3 coding sequence is TGTGCCAGCATGACGGATAATGAGCAGTTCTTC. The full variable domain, its missing parts supplied by reference TRBV28 and TRBJ2-1, is DVKVTQSSRYLVKRTGEKVFLECVQDMDHENMFWYRQDPGLGLRLIYFSYDVKMKEKGDIPEGYSVSREKKERFSLILESASTNQTSMYLCASMTDNEQFFGPGTRLTVL.

The J gene is TRBJ1-2, the V gene TRBV20-1, with 11 bases aligning to TRBD1. Trimming took 2 bases from V and 5 from J; bases not matched to a gene: 10. This CDR3 region has 16 residues. CDR1 is DFQATT, CDR2 SNEGSKA, per germline (reference sequence). This chain's CDR3 is CSARPSRTGGSYGYTF. The CDR3, as DNA: TGCAGTGCTAGACCTTCCCGGACAGGGGGCAGTTATGGCTACACCTTC.

This clonotype was observed many times. The chain is built from TRBV6-5 and TRBJ2-7; possibly TRBD1 for D (6 bases). Trimming left V 6 bases short and J 0 bases short, with 12 bases between. The CDR3 length is 14 residues. The V gene's germline CDR1 is MNHEY and CDR2 SVGAGI. The CDR3 protein is CASRGTSSSYEQYF. The CDR3 DNA is TGTGCCAGCAGAGGGACATCTAGCTCCTACGAGCAGTACTTC.

In this sample, this clonotype turned up a few times. The J gene is TRBJ2-7, the V gene TRBV29-1; 13 bases map to TRBD2. Trimming cost V 6 bases and J 6 bases; bases outside gene matches: 11. Germline V lookup: CDR1 SQVTM, CDR2 ANQGSEA. The CDR3 spans 15 residues. The chain's CDR3 is CSVADGGTSGTEQYF. In nucleotides, the CDR3 is TGCAGCGTGGCGGACGGGGGGACTAGCGGGACCGAGCAGTACTTC.

This clonotype was seen repeatedly, ten times or more. The chain carries TRBV14 and TRBJ1-1, with 7 bases fitting TRBD1. With V trimmed by 4 bases and J by 1 base, 3 bases remained unmatched. Germline CDR1 is SGHDN and CDR2 is FVKESK. The CDR3 length is 14 residues. CDR3 protein: CASSLGGANTEAFF. For the CDR3, the DNA is TGTGCCAGCAGCCTAGGGGGCGCGAACACTGAAGCTTTCTTT.

This clonotype was observed at least ten times. This chain uses TRBV7-8 with TRBJ1-1, with D maybe TRBD1 (6 bases). V was cut by 3 bases and J by 4 bases, with 9 bases left in between. The CDR3 covers 13 residues. The germline CDR1 and CDR2 sequences are SGHVS and FQNEAQ. The CDR3 here is CASSLAGVTEAFF. The CDR3 coding sequence is TGTGCCAGCAGCTTGGCAGGGGTCACTGAAGCTTTCTTT.

This clonotype was seen a handful of times. J is TRBJ2-2 and V is TRBV29-1, with no clear D. Between the trimmed V and J ends, which lost 2 bases and 5 bases, there was a span of 12 bases. The CDR3 contains 14 residues. The germline gives CDR1 SQVTM, CDR2 ANQGSEA. The CDR3 reads CSVEPSLGTGELFF. The CDR3 nucleotides read TGCAGCGTTGAACCATCGCTAGGGACCGGGGAGCTGTTTTTT.

This clonotype was seen only a few times. This chain connects TRBV30 to TRBJ2-1, with D hard to call. Deletions cut 1 base from V and 0 bases from J, with 4 bases between. CDR1 and CDR2 (germline): GTSNPN, SVGIG (reference sequence). CDR3 length equals 13 residues. In DNA form, the CDR3 reads TGTGCCTGGAGTGACTACTCCTACAATGAGCAGTTCTTC. Its protein is CAWSDYSYNEQFF. Full variable domain (remainder filled in from reference TRBV30 and TRBJ2-1): SQTIHQWPATLVQPVGSPLSLECTVEGTSNPNLYWYRQAAGRGLQLLFYSVGIGQISSEVPQNLSASRPQDRQFILSSKKLLLSDSGFYLCAWSDYSYNEQFFGPGTRLTVL.

This clonotype was counted many times. The chain has TRBV9 and TRBJ2-5, with D possibly being TRBD2 (5 bases). CDR1 SGDLS and CDR2 YYNGEE come from the germline V gene. Trimming removed 0 bases from V and 5 bases from J, with 17 bases in between. This CDR3 has 16 residues. This CDR3 is CASSVGLASYGETQYF. The CDR3 DNA follows: TGTGCCAGCAGCGTAGGGCTAGCCTCCTATGGGGAGACCCAGTACTTC.

The chain uses TRBV18 and TRBJ2-1; TRBD2 matches at 9 bases. The germline CDR1 and CDR2 sequences are KGHSH and LQKENI. This CDR3 is built from 15 residues. J was trimmed by 9 bases and V by 2 bases; bases with no gene match: 8. CDR3 sequence: CASSPMREGLGEQFF. CDR3 DNA: TGTGCCAGCTCACCAATGCGGGAGGGCCTGGGTGAGCAGTTCTTC.

This chain connects TRBV29-1 to TRBJ2-1; D is possibly TRBD1 (7 bases). Between the trimmed V and J ends, which lost 4 bases and 3 bases, there was a span of 10 bases. CDR1 and CDR2 from the germline V gene are SQVTM and ANQGSEA. The CDR3 length is 13 residues. CDR3 loop: CSVGQGGYNEQFF. The CDR3 DNA reads as TGCAGCGTTGGACAGGGAGGCTACAATGAGCAGTTCTTC.

This clonotype came up many times. This chain links TRBV29-1 with TRBJ2-5; D is undetermined. The CDR3 has 13 residues. Germline CDR1 reads SQVTM; CDR2 reads ANQGSEA. V was shortened by 7 bases and J by 5 bases, with 17 bases between the two germline ends. CDR3 in amino acids: CSGSRSDGETQYF. The CDR3 DNA sequence: TGCAGCGGGTCGCGCAGCGATGGGGAGACCCAGTACTTC. Drawing the rest from reference TRBV29-1 and TRBJ2-5, the complete variable domain is SAVISQKPSRDICQRGTSLTIQCQVDSQVTMMFWYRQQPGQSLTLIATANQGSEATYESGFVIDKFPISRPNLTFSTLTVSNMSPEDSSIYLCSGSRSDGETQYFGPGTRLLVL.

The chain recombines TRBV7-6 with TRBJ2-5, with 14 bases aligning to TRBD2. The CDR3 has 18 amino acids. V trimming: 5 bases; J trimming: 5 bases; junction bases outside the gene matches: 13. Germline-derived CDR1 and CDR2 are SGHVS and FNYEAQ. In nucleotides, the CDR3 is TGTGCCAGCAGCACGCGACTAGCGGGAGGGGGATTGCGCGAGACCCAGTACTTC. Translated: CASSTRLAGGGLRETQYF.

This clonotype was found many times. The chain combines TRBV5-1 with TRBJ1-6, with D unclear. CDR3 length equals 14 residues. The germline V gene has CDR1 SGHRS and CDR2 YFSETQ. Trimming removed 0 bases from V and 7 bases from J, with 8 bases in between. The CDR3 is CASSLGPENSPLHF. CDR3 DNA sequence: TGCGCCAGCAGCTTGGGGCCGGAGAATTCACCCCTCCACTTT.

This clonotype was seen repeatedly, ten times or more. The CDR3: CSVVSVISTDTQYF. The CDR3 nucleotides read TGCAGCGTTGTTTCGGTGATAAGCACAGATACGCAGTATTTT. J is TRBJ2-3 and V is TRBV29-1; D ambiguous. CDR1 SQVTM and CDR2 ANQGSEA come from the germline V gene. V was cut by 4 bases and J by 0 bases, with 11 bases left in between. The CDR3 length is 14 residues.

This clonotype has at least ten counts. The genes are TRBV5-4 and TRBJ2-6; possible D gene TRBD1, 5 bases. This CDR3 spans 16 amino acids. From germline, CDR1 is SGHNT and CDR2 YYREEE (reference sequence). Trimming removed 4 bases at V and 2 bases at J, with 13 bases between. Written as DNA, the CDR3 is TGTGCCAGCAGCCCACCAGGGTACGCTGGGGCCAACGTCCTGACTTTC. Its protein product is CASSPPGYAGANVLTF.

This clonotype was seen more than once but under ten times. V and J are TRBV7-2 and TRBJ1-1, with TRBD1 as a possible D gene (5 bases). Trimming removed 4 bases at V and 1 base at J, with 13 bases between. Germline V gene lookup returns CDR1 SGHTA and CDR2 FQGNSA. The CDR3 has 15 residues. The CDR3 nucleotides are TGTGCCAGCAGCTCAAGAACGGGGACGAACACTGAAGCTTTCTTT. It encodes CASSSRTGTNTEAFF.

The V call is TRBV24-1, the J call TRBJ2-2, with TRBD2 identical over 15 bases. In germline, CDR1 is KGHDR, CDR2 SFDVKD. The V segment lost 4 bases and the J segment 3 bases; nucleotides outside the gene matches: 11. This CDR3 comprises 20 residues. CDR3 nucleotide sequence: TGTGCCACCAGTGAAACCCCGGGACTAGCGGGAGGAACCTACACCGGGGAGCTGTTTTTT. Encoded protein: CATSETPGLAGGTYTGELFF.

This clonotype was counted at least ten times. The chain recombines TRBV21-1 with TRBJ2-7; TRBD1, the table's D call, lacks a check against the DNA. TRBV21-1 is a documented pseudogene. There are 17 residues in the CDR3. CDR3 protein: CASSKRVGPGGPYEQYF. The CDR3 DNA is TGTGCCAGCAGCAAAAGGGTGGGTCCTGGGGGCCCCTACGAGCAGTACTTC.